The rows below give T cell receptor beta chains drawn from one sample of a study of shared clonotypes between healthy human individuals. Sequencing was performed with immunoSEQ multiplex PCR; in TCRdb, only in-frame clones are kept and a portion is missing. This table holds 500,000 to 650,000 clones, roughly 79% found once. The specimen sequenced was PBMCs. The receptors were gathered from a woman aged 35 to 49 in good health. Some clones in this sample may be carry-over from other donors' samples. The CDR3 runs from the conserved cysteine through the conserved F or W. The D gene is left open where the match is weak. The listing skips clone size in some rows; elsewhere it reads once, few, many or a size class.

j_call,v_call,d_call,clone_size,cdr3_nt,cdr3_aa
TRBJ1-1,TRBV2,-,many,TGTGCCAGCAGTCCTCGGAAAGGGGTGAACACTGAAGCTTTCTTT,CASSPRKGVNTEAFF
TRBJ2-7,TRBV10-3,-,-,TGTGCCATCAGTGAGGGCGGTCAGTACTACGAGCAGTACTTC,CAISEGGQYYEQYF
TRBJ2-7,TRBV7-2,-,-,TGTGCCAGCAGCTTAGGCCCTGAGACCTACGAGCAGTACTTC,CASSLGPETYEQYF
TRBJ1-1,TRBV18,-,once,TGTGCCAGCTCCAGCAGAGAGGACACTGAAGCTTTCTTT,CASSSREDTEAFF
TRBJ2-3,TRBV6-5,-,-,TGTGCCAGCAGCCCCTACGCAGGGGGCACAGATACGCAGTATTTT,CASSPYAGGTDTQYF
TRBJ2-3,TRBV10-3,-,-,TGTGCCATCAGTGAGTTCCGGGCAGATACGCAGTATTTT,CAISEFRADTQYF
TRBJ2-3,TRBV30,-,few,TGTGCCTGGGGCGCCCGATTGGATACGCAGTATTTT,CAWGARLDTQYF
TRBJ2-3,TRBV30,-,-,TGTGCCTGGAGTGTAAGTGGTCTAGATACGCAGTATTTT,CAWSVSGLDTQYF
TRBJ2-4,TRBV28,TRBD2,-,TGTGCCAGCAGCACTGCCTTCACCTCTCCCCTAGCGGGAGTGGTAAGGGCCAAAAACATTCAGTACTTC,CASSTAFTSPLAGVVRAKNIQYF
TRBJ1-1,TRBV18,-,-,TGTGCCAGCTCACCACCTATTGGCAGGGTGAACACTGAAGCTTTCTTT,CASSPPIGRVNTEAFF
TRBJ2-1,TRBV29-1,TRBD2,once,TGCAGCGTGCAATCCGGGACTAGCGGGGCGCAGCAGTTCTTC,CSVQSGTSGAQQFF
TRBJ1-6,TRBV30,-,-,TGTGCCTGGAGAATGAGGTCAGATAATTCACCCCTCCACTTT,CAWRMRSDNSPLHF
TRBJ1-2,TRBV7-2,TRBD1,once,TGTGCCAGCAGACAAAAACCCGGGACAGGGGGCAATGGCTACACCTTC,CASRQKPGTGGNGYTF
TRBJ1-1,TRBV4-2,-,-,TGTGCCAGCAGCCAGAGACAGACGAACACTGAAGCTTTCTTT,CASSQRQTNTEAFF
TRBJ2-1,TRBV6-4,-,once,TGTGCCAGCAGTGACTCGAGTTTGGGCCCCTACAATGAGCAGTTCTTC,CASSDSSLGPYNEQFF
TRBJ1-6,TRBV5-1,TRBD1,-,TGCGCCAGCAGCTTGGGGACAGGTGTAGTACTCCTCCACTTT,CASSLGTGVVLLHF
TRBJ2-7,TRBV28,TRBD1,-,TGTGCCAGCAGGACTGAGGGGGCCCTCGCCTACGAGCAGTACTTC,CASRTEGALAYEQYF
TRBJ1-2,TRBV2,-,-,TGTGCCAGCGATGAGAGGGCTCACTATGGCTACACCTTC,CASDERAHYGYTF
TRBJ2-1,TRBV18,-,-,TGTGCCAGCTCCCGGGCCACAGACTACAATGAGCAGTTCTTC,CASSRATDYNEQFF
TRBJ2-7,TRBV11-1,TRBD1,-,TGTGCCAGCAGCCTGGCCGGACAGGGGATCTACGAGCAGTACTTC,CASSLAGQGIYEQYF
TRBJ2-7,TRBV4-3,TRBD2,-,TGCGCCAGCAACCAAGTCGCGGGAGGGCCCTACGAGCAGTACTTC,CASNQVAGGPYEQYF
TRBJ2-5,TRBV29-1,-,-,TGCAGCGTTGTTGGGATGAAGACCCAGTACTTC,CSVVGMKTQYF
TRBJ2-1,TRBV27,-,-,TGTGCCAGCAGTTTATCGGGGCGCGCAGGGGCAAGGTACAATGAGCAGTTCTTC,CASSLSGRAGARYNEQFF
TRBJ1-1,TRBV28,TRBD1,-,TGTGCCAGCAAAGGGACAGGCTACACTGAAGCTTTCTTT,CASKGTGYTEAFF
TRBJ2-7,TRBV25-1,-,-,TGTGCCAGCAGTGAACAGGGTTCTAACGAGCAGTACTTC,CASSEQGSNEQYF
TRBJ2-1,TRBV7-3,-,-,TGTGCCAGCAGCTTAAAGCTCGGAACTTACAATGAGCAGTTCTTC,CASSLKLGTYNEQFF
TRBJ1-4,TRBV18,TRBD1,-,TGTGCCACCCCCGGGACAGCTAATGAAAAACTGTTTTTT,CATPGTANEKLFF
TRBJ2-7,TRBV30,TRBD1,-,TGTGCCTGGAGGGGCCGGGACAGGTCCTACGAGCAGTACTTC,CAWRGRDRSYEQYF
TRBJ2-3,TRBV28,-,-,TGTGCCAGCGGGCGGAGGGGAGTCTTCACAGATACGCAGTATTTT,CASGRRGVFTDTQYF
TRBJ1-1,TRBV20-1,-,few,TGCATAGTGTTGGCTGGGACTGCTTCCTTT,CIVLAGTASF
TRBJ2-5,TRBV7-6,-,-,TGTGCCAGCAGCTTAACGCGGGAGACCCAGTACTTC,CASSLTRETQYF
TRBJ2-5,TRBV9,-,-,TGTGCCAGCAGCGTAGGGCAGCTTCAAGAGACCCAGTACTTC,CASSVGQLQETQYF
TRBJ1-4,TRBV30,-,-,TGTGCCTGGAGTGTAGCCTTGGGGGAAAAACTGTTTTTT,CAWSVALGEKLFF
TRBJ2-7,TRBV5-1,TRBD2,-,TGCGCCAGCAGCTCGGGAGTCGGGCTAGCGGGAAGGGGCGAGCAGTACTTC,CASSSGVGLAGRGEQYF
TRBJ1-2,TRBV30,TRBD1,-,TGTGCCTGGAATGGACAGGTAAACTATGGCTACACCTTC,CAWNGQVNYGYTF
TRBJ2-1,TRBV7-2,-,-,TGTGCCAGCAGACCTAGCGTGGGGCACTACAATGAGCAGTTCTTC,CASRPSVGHYNEQFF
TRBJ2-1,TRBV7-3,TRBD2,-,TGTGCCAGCAGCATCGGGCTCCCGGGAGGGGTGGAGCAGTTCTTC,CASSIGLPGGVEQFF
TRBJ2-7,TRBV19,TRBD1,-,TGTGCCAGTAGTCGACGAGACAGGGCCCTCGTCGAGCAGTACTTC,CASSRRDRALVEQYF
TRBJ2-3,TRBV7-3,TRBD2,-,TGTGCCAGCAGCTCAACTCCCGGACTAGCCCCAGATACGCAGTATTTT,CASSSTPGLAPDTQYF
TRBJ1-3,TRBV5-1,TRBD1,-,TGCGCCAGCAGCTTGGGGGACAGGGGGCAAAGAAACACCATATATTTT,CASSLGDRGQRNTIYF
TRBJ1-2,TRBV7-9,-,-,TGTGCCAGCAGCCCCGGTCTGGCGGCTGGCTACACCTTC,CASSPGLAAGYTF
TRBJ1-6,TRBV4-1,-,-,TGCGCCAGCAGCCAAGGCAGGAATAATTCACCCCTCCACTTT,CASSQGRNNSPLHF
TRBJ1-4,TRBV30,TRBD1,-,TGTGCCTGGAGACGGACAGGGGTTGAAAAACTGTTTTTT,CAWRRTGVEKLFF
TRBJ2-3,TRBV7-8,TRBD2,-,TGTGCCAGCAGCCGAGGGACTAGCGGCAGCACAGATACGCAGTATTTT,CASSRGTSGSTDTQYF
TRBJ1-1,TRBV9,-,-,TGTGCCAGCAGCGCAACCGGGGGCATGAACACTGAAGCTTTCTTT,CASSATGGMNTEAFF
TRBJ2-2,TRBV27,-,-,TGTGCCAGCAGTTTACAGTTCGCGAACACCGGGGAGCTGTTTTTT,CASSLQFANTGELFF